This is a list of T cell receptor beta chains from one sample in a study of Tregs in tolerant kidney transplant recipients. TCRdb's table, derived via immunoSEQ multiplex PCR, lists solely in-frame clones and lacks some. Among some 100,000 clones listed, roughly nine tenths were seen once. Sequenced input: CD4+ T cells from blood. Every receptor here comes from a human donor in good health. Both conserved end residues are trimmed from each CDR3.

TRBJ1-4 TRBV9 ASSVWGTTNEKLF
TRBJ1-3 TRBV2 ASSDQFRSGNTIY
TRBJ2-3 TRBV7-2 ASSFPGLAGTDTQY
TRBJ2-2 TRBV5-1 ASSTGRTGPGELF
TRBJ1-1 TRBV5-8 ASSQGPATYTEAF
TRBJ1-1 TRBV9 ASSEDRGYTEAF
TRBJ2-7 TRBV5-6 ASSLRTGGEEQY
TRBJ1-1 TRBV11-2 ASSSPTRGNTEAF
TRBJ2-7 TRBV15 ATSRPGASGQYEQY
TRBJ2-6 TRBV5-1 ASSLGPRGPGSGANVLT
TRBJ1-4 TRBV15 ATSRDPGATNEKLF
TRBJ2-5 TRBV18 ASSRGETQY
TRBJ2-1 TRBV18 ASSPGQARGVWF
TRBJ1-1 TRBV7-9 ASSFTENTEAF
TRBJ1-3 TRBV19 ASSISGGTFSGNTIY
TRBJ1-6 TRBV2 ASLRDRGYSPLH
TRBJ2-1 TRBV29-1 SVVRHGTSGNNEQF
TRBJ1-2 TRBV11-2 ASSARTGRGYT
TRBJ2-5 TRBV5-1 ASSLAYLAGAKETQY
TRBJ1-2 TRBV18 ASSPPDRAYGYT
TRBJ1-4 TRBV11-2 ASSPHRGNEKLF
TRBJ1-3 TRBV5-8 ASSSGGVVGNTIY
TRBJ2-3 TRBV5-4 ASRGREGPDTQY